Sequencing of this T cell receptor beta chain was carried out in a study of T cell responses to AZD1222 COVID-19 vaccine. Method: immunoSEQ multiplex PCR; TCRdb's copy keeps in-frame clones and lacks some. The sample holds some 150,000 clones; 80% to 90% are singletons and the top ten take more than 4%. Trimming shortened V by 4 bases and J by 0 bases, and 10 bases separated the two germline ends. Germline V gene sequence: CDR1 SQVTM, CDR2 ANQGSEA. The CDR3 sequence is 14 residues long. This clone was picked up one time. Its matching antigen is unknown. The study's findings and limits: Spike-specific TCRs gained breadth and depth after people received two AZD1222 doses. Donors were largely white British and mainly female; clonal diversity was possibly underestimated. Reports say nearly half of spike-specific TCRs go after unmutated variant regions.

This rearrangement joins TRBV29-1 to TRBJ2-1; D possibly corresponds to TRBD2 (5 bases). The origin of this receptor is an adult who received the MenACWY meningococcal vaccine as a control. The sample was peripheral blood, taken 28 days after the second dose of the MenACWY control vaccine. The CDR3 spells CSVGPGSSYNEQFF. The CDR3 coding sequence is TGCAGCGTTGGGCCGGGGAGCTCCTACAATGAGCAGTTCTTC.